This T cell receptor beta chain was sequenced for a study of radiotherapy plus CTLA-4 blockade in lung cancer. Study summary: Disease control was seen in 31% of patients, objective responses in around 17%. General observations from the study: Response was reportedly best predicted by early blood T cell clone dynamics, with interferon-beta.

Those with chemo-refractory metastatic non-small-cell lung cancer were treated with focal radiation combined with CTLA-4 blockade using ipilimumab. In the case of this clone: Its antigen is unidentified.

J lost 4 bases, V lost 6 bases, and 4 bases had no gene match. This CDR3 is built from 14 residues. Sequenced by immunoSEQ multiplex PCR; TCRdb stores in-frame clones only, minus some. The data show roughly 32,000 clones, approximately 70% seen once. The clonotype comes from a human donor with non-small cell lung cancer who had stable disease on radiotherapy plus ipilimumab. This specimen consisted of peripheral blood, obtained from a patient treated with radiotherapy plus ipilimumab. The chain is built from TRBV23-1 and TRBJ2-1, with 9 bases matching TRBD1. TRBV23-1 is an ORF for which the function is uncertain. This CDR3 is CASRRGQGYNEQFF. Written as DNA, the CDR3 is TGCGCCAGCAGGCGGGGACAGGGATACAATGAGCAGTTCTTC.